The T cell receptor beta chain described here comes from a study of somatic mutations in cytotoxic T cells in rheumatoid arthritis (TCRdb year 2017). In terms of the full investigation: A FACSAria II or Sony SH800 was used to flow-sort some V beta antibody-stained T-cell populations at nearly 100% purity, and TCRB sequencing was also done on sorted V beta1+ cells. Whether expanded CD8+ T-cell clones in untreated, newly diagnosed rheumatoid arthritis carry somatic mutations was the study question, and clonality was characterized with TCRB deep sequencing. TCRB deep sequencing covered approximately 69 patients with rheumatoid arthritis along with some 22 healthy controls. Patient and control groups had essentially identical median ages. Here is what the overall study found, with its caveats: In about an eighth of the 65 patients, more than 20% of CD8+ cells belonged to the largest CD8+ clone, while several identical CD8+ TCRB sequences were shared between blood and synovial fluid. The antigen targets of the expanded CD8+ clones were unknown, and absence from virus-specific databases did not rule out viral specificity. Healthy controls showed no age-related increase in CD8+ clonality, whereas patients did (Spearman r ~ 0.49). The finding that TRBV07 was slightly underrepresented in patients was left unadjusted for multiple comparisons. Rheumatoid arthritis patients and age-matched healthy controls did not significantly differ in CD8+ T-cell clonality.

The germline V gene (reference sequence) yields PRHDT for CDR1 and FYEKMQ for CDR2. CDR3 length: 15 amino acids, cysteine to phenylalanine. The only DNA kept is the CDR3, 45 bases in frame from the first base. V is pared back by 0 bases and J by 5 bases, with 13 bases lying between the germline termini. TCRB CDR3 sequencing used the immunoSEQ assay on genomic DNA. The original pipeline was this. Only productive TCRB rearrangements were included in the analyses. Defining a clone by its unique TCRB CDR3 sequence, the study calculated clonality as a productive clonality index derived from Shannon entropy. The template counts of each clone relative to the total templates per sample were used to calculate repertoire overlap between two samples. V-gene usage from TCRB sequencing and V-gene usage measured by flow cytometry were correlated (Spearman r of approximately 0.66). The source is immuneACCESS, and TCRdb retained only in-frame sequences with V and J called. Part of the clones is not carried over; for the studies checked, unresolved V genes explain less than half of this, and the remainder is unexplained. The D gene and trimming were derived from the DNA, and the V and J assignments and clone size from that table. In this sample the table shows nearly 20,000 clones, approximately 87% of which occur a single time. The ten largest make up 15% of the sample.

The count of this clone is one. Its antigen specificity is not known. Base quality data are lacking; no much larger clone is found one base away. Buffy coats from roughly 19 blood donors served as healthy controls, a group that was 55% female with a median age of 56 years (range about 20-70). Flow cytometry confirmed the purity of CD4+ and CD8+ cells that had been isolated by positive magnetic bead selection on an AutoMACS. Peripheral blood mononuclear cells were isolated by Ficoll-Paque PLUS density gradient separation. DNA was extracted from CD4-enriched, CD8-enriched or PBMC samples with Nucleospin Tissue or Tissue XS kits and quantified with a Qubit 2.0 fluorometer.

Material: CD8+ T cells sorted from blood. Recombination linked TRBV13 to TRBJ1-1; TRBD1 could be the D gene, as 5 bases match. This clonotype originated in a man in his forties in good health. For the CDR3, the sequence is CASSLGTARGTEAFF. The DNA is TGTGCCAGCAGCTTAGGGACAGCCCGAGGGACTGAAGCTTTCTTT.